This TCR beta chain comes out of a study of T cell responses to AZD1222 COVID-19 vaccine. Study-level findings and limits: Repertoires were sampled only after the peak T cell response. Spike-specific TCRs gained breadth and depth after people received two AZD1222 doses. A reported finding is that nearly half of spike-specific TCRs target unmutated variant regions. Spike-wide vaccine-associated CD4 TCRs dominated at 160-218 and 743-854.

Profiled with immunoSEQ multiplex PCR; TCRdb holds only in-frame clones, not every one. This table holds roughly 200,000 clones, 90% to 95% found once. As concerns this clone: What it binds is not known.

The germline V gene has CDR1 LGHDT and CDR2 YNNKEL (reference sequence). The CDR3 is made up of 12 amino acids. V was trimmed by 1 base and J by 6 bases, leaving 4 bases between them. The TCR originated in an adult who received the MenACWY meningococcal vaccine as a control. This chain connects TRBV3-1 (or the pseudogene TRBV3-2) to TRBJ2-4; D ambiguous. The specimen was peripheral blood, collected 28 days after the second dose of the MenACWY control vaccine. For the CDR3, the DNA is TGTGCCAGCAGCCAAGGAGGAAACATTCAGTACTTC. Translated: CASSQGGNIQYF.